This T cell receptor beta chain was captured by sequencing in a study of T cells after yellow fever vaccination. Study results and caveats: Reappearance after the booster was observed for most primary-vaccination clones (around 95% CD4, roughly 90% CD8). Compared with primary, the secondary response was weaker and peaked at day 5, not 15.

TCRdb re-analysed the 5' RACE reads in MiXCR, keeping a single row per CDR3 protein. The sample lists just over 250,000 distinct CDR3 sequences, around 4.9% seen once, with under 3.5% in the top ten. The CDR3 has 15 residues. Germline lookup yields CDR1 SEHNR and CDR2 FQNEAQ (reference sequence). V trimming: 1 base; J trimming: 2 bases; junction bases outside the gene matches: 1. This clonotype was observed many times. The antigen is undetermined. The sequence derives from a man between 18 and 35 years old who received the YFV17D yellow fever vaccine. Sample: CD4+ T cells sorted from PBMCs, taken on the day of the yellow fever booster vaccination. The chain employs TRBV7-9 and TRBJ2-1, with 8 bases lining up with TRBD2. CDR3 region: CASSLEGLAYNEQFF. CDR3 nucleotides: TGTGCCAGCAGCTTAGAGGGACTAGCCTACAATGAGCAGTTCTTC.